This T cell receptor beta chain was captured by sequencing in a study of OX40 agonist ivuxolimab in advanced cancers. The study in broad terms: Ivuxolimab, which targeted the costimulatory receptor OX40 (CD134), was an agonistic, fully human IgG2 monoclonal antibody. Intravenous ivuxolimab was administered to patients every 2 weeks at six dose levels: 0.01, 0.1, 0.3, 1.5, 3 and 10 mg/kg. Of the approximately 54 patients in dose escalation, some 20 had hepatocellular carcinoma, about 15 had melanoma, 9 had renal cell carcinoma and 9 had head and neck cancer. In the dose-escalation cohort, 75% to 85% of patients were male, and the mean age was roughly 60 years with a range of 23 to 79. Prior anti-PD-1, anti-PD-L1 or anti-CTLA-4 therapy was permitted, and checkpoint inhibitors had been received by less than 45% of dose-escalation patients. Partial responses occurred in three dose-escalation patients: two with cutaneous melanoma and one with hepatocellular carcinoma. The point of sequencing TCRbeta in the periphery was to test whether ivuxolimab changed TCR sequence diversity and drove clonal T-cell expansion. The paper reports the monotherapy dose-escalation portion (N ≈ 50 patients) of the phase I ivuxolimab trial. Points the paper makes about the study in general: At doses of 0.1 to 3.0 mg/kg, clonal expansion of both CD4+ and CD8+ blood T cells was observed from baseline to week 6. After ivuxolimab, more expanded clones were found on average in CD8+ T cells than in CD4+ T cells. The antigen specificity of the clonally expanded peripheral T cells was not determined. In the 0.1-3.0 mg/kg groups, partial responders had among the lowest normalized peripheral clonal expansion, particularly in CD8+ T cells. Low levels of normalized T-cell clonal expansion were also shown by some nonresponding patients.

Genomic DNA was isolated from the sorted cells so that the TCRbeta CDR3 region could be sequenced. The immunoSEQ Assay was used to sequence the TCRbeta CDR3 regions. Imported from immuneACCESS, the table was reduced by TCRdb to in-frame sequences with V and J called. These copies leave out some clones; in studies compared against another copy, an unresolved V gene accounts for under half, and the cause of the remainder is not known. The sample has around 84,000 clones on record, approximately 92% of them singletons. The top ten clones comprise 0.45% to 0.65% of the sample. The trial excluded patients who had a history of autoimmune disease or who were on systemic immunosuppression. Peripheral blood for TCR sequencing was drawn from every dose cohort at baseline, at cycle 4 day 1 and at cycle 7 day 1. Samples came from an open-label, multicenter, first-in-human phase I dose-escalation trial of ivuxolimab. The trial enrolled adults with locally advanced or metastatic head and neck squamous cell, hepatocellular, melanoma or renal cell carcinoma. Before TCR sequencing, CD4+ T cells and CD8+ T cells from peripheral blood were sorted into separate populations.

To note about this clone: Its antigen remains undetermined. Base-call qualities are not available, and no considerably larger clone is one nucleotide away.

From the cysteine up to the phenylalanine, the CDR3 has a length of 16 residues. The retained sequence is limited to the CDR3, 48 bases, with the frame set at the first base. V loses 0 bases at its end and J loses 6 bases; junction bases beyond the gene matches: 10. Taken from the germline V gene, the CDR1 and CDR2 loops are MDHEN and SYDVKM. The sequence was collected from an adult with an advanced solid tumor such as melanoma, head and neck, liver or kidney cancer. The V and J segments used are TRBV28 and TRBJ1-2; 7 of the junction bases match TRBD1. This sample comprised CD4+ or CD8+ T cells sorted from blood, obtained in a trial of the OX40 agonist ivuxolimab. The CDR3 is CASSLWTGRQDDGYTF. The nucleotide sequence reads as follows: TGTGCCAGCAGTTTATGGACAGGGCGTCAGGACGATGGCTACACCTTC.